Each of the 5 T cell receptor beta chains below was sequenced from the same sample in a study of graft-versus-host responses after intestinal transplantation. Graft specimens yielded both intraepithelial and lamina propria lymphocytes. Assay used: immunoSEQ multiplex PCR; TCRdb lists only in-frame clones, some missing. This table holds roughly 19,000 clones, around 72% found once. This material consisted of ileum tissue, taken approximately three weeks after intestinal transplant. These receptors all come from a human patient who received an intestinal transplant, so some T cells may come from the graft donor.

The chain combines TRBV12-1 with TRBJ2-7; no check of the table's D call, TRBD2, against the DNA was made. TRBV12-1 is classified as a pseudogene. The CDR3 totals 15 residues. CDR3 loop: CASSFAQRDSYEQYF. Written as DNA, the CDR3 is TGTGCCAGCAGCTTTGCCCAGCGGGACTCCTACGAGCAGTACTTC.

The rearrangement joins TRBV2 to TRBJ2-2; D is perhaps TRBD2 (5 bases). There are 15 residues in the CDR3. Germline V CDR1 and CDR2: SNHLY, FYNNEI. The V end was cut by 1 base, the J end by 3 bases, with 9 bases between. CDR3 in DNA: TGTGCCAGCAGTGAAGAGCCTAGCTACACCGGGGAGCTGTTTTTT. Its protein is CASSEEPSYTGELFF.

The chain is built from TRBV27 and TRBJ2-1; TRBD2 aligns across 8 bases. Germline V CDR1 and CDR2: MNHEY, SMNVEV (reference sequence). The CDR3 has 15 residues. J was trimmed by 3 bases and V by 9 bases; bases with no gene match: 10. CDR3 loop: CASKKRGGRYNEQFF. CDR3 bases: TGTGCCAGTAAAAAACGGGGGGGCCGCTACAATGAGCAGTTCTTC.

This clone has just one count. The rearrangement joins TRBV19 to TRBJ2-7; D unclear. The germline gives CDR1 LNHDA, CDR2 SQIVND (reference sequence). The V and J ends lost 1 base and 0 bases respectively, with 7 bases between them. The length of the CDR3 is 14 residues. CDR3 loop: CASSIGWPSYEQYF. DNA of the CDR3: TGTGCCAGTAGTATAGGATGGCCCTCCTACGAGCAGTACTTC.

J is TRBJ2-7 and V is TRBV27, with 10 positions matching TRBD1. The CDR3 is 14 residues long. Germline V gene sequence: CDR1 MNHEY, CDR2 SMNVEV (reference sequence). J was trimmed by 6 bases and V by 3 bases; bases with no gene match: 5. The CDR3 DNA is TGTGCCAGCAGTTTGTGGGACAGGGGTAGCGAGCAGTACTTC. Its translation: CASSLWDRGSEQYF.